The rows below give T cell receptor beta chains drawn from one sample of a study of neurological immune-mediated disorders. Via MiXCR, TCRdb re-called the 5' RACE reads, giving one row per CDR3 protein. The sample yields tens of thousands of distinct CDR3 sequences, 9.5% to 15% seen once. Sequencing was carried out using PBMCs. The receptors shown here come from a woman in her sixties with HTLV-1-associated myelopathy (HAM/TSP). Both conserved end residues are part of each CDR3. A D gene is named only where the DNA matches it firmly. Where a row states a size, it is once, few, many or the class of an expanded clone; other rows omit it.

>TRBV12-3/TRBV12-4|TRBJ2-2|-|many
TGTGCCAGCAGTTTACTAGCAGAGTTCGCCGGGGAGCTGTTTTTT
CASSLLAEFAGELFF
>TRBV10-3|TRBJ1-1|-|many
TGTGCCATCAGTGAAAAGCCGACATCTGAAGCTTTCTTT
CAISEKPTSEAFF
>TRBV12-3/TRBV12-4|TRBJ1-5|-|medium-sized
TGTGCCAGCAGTTTAAGGTCGAATCAGCCCCAGCATTTT
CASSLRSNQPQHF
>TRBV12-5|TRBJ2-5|-|many
TGTGCTAGTGGACCACCGCAAGAGACCCAGTACTTC
CASGPPQETQYF
>TRBV7-2|TRBJ2-3|TRBD2|many
TGTGCCAGCAGCGTACCTAGCGGGAGGGCAGATACGCAGTATTTT
CASSVPSGRADTQYF
>TRBV12-3/TRBV12-4|TRBJ2-5|TRBD2|many
TGTGCCAGCAGTCCTGGGACTACCCAAGAGACCCAGTACTTC
CASSPGTTQETQYF
>TRBV5-1|TRBJ2-3|TRBD2|many
TGCGCCAGCAGCTCCAGACTAGCGGGAGGACCTAGCACAGATACGCAGTATTTT
CASSSRLAGGPSTDTQYF
>TRBV7-2|TRBJ2-4|-|-
TGTGCCAGAAGCTCCACGGGGGGCGGGGCAGACCTAGCCAAAAACATTCAGTACTTC
CARSSTGGGADLAKNIQYF
>TRBV12-3/TRBV12-4|TRBJ2-1|-|many
TGTGCCAGCAGCTCTAGCGGAGGGGGCAATGAGCAGTTCTTC
CASSSSGGGNEQFF
>TRBV20-1|TRBJ2-7|-|many
TGCAGTGCTAGAGATCAACAGGATGAGCAGTACTTC
CSARDQQDEQYF
>TRBV10-2|TRBJ2-6|-|many
TGCGCCAGCAGGGGGGGTTCCGGGGCCAACGTCCTGACTTTC
CASRGGSGANVLTF
>TRBV5-1|TRBJ2-1|TRBD2|-
TGCGTCAGTAGCTCTGGACTAGCGGGTTACAATGAGCAGTTCTTC
CVSSSGLAGYNEQFF
>TRBV5-1|TRBJ2-1|TRBD2|many
TGCGCCAGCAGCTTCGCAGCGGGAGGGCCCATCGATGAGCAGTTCTTC
CASSFAAGGPIDEQFF
>TRBV5-1|TRBJ1-5|TRBD1|many
TGCGCCAGCAGCTTGGCGAGGGGGCCCAGTAATCAGCCCCAGCATTTT
CASSLARGPSNQPQHF
>TRBV28|TRBJ2-1|-|many
TGTGCCAGCAAGGCCACGGCTAGGGGCTACAATGAGCAGTTCTTC
CASKATARGYNEQFF
>TRBV12-3/TRBV12-4|TRBJ2-1|TRBD1|many
TGTGCCAGCAGCAAAGACAGGGACTACAATGAGCAGTTCTTC
CASSKDRDYNEQFF
>TRBV12-3/TRBV12-4|TRBJ2-2|-|many
TGTGCCAGCACCGCTTTGAGTTTCGGGGAGCTGTTTTTT
CASTALSFGELFF
>TRBV12-3/TRBV12-4|TRBJ2-7|TRBD2|many
TGTGCCAGCAGCGCTCGCACCCTAGCGGGAGGGGGCGAGCAGTACTTC
CASSARTLAGGGEQYF
>TRBV11-2|TRBJ2-7|-|many
TGTGCCAGCAGCCCATCCTGGGACGGAGCCTACGAGCAGTACTTC
CASSPSWDGAYEQYF
>TRBV7-8|TRBJ2-1|TRBD2|-
TGTGCCAGCAGCCAATCGGGACTAGCGGGAGGGACTAGGTACAATGAGCAGTTCTTC
CASSQSGLAGGTRYNEQFF
>TRBV6-6|TRBJ2-7|-|many
TGTGCCAGCAGTTGGGGCGCCTACGAGCAGTACTTC
CASSWGAYEQYF
>TRBV7-2|TRBJ2-7|TRBD2|many
TGTGCCAGCACCCCCAGTGGGTTTCTAGCGGGAGGGCAATTCGAGCAGTACTTC
CASTPSGFLAGGQFEQYF
>TRBV15|TRBJ2-3|-|many
TGTGCCACCAGTCGAGGATATCCCCGGGAGAGGGTAGATACGCAGTATTTT
CATSRGYPRERVDTQYF
>TRBV28|TRBJ2-2|-|many
TGTGCCAGCACCCGACTGGCGGGCACCGGGGAGCTGTTTTTT
CASTRLAGTGELFF
>TRBV12-3/TRBV12-4|TRBJ2-5|-|-
TGTGCCAGCAGTTTAATGGGTACAACACAAGAGACCCAGTACTTC
CASSLMGTTQETQYF
>TRBV28|TRBJ2-3|-|many
TGTGCCAGCAGTTTAAATGGGCGACAGGGAGGTCAGTATTTT
CASSLNGRQGGQYF
>TRBV5-1|TRBJ2-5|TRBD1|medium-sized
TGCGCCAGCAGCGCGAACAGGGGCCACCAAGAGACCCAGTACTTC
CASSANRGHQETQYF
>TRBV10-2|TRBJ2-1|-|many
TGCGCCAGCTCCCAGGGGGGCTCCTACAATGAGCAGTTCTTC
CASSQGGSYNEQFF
>TRBV20-1|TRBJ2-1|TRBD2|many
TGCAGTGCTCAGACTAGCGGCGGCTACAATGAGCAGTTCTTC
CSAQTSGGYNEQFF
>TRBV7-2|TRBJ2-2|TRBD2|-
TGTGCCAGCAGCTCAGGGAGACTAGCGGGAGGGCCGGGCACCGGGGAGCTGTTTTTT
CASSSGRLAGGPGTGELFF
>TRBV20-1|TRBJ2-3|-|many
TGCAGTGCTAGGAGGAAGGGGGGCACAGATACGCAGTATTTT
CSARRKGGTDTQYF
>TRBV7-9|TRBJ2-5|TRBD1|many
TGTGCCAGCAGCTGGACAGGGTTAGAGACCCAGTACTTC
CASSWTGLETQYF
>TRBV5-1|TRBJ2-2|TRBD2|-
TGCGCCAGCAGCTTGGCCCCCCAGCGGGAGTTCGCCGGGGAGCTGTTTTTT
CASSLAPQREFAGELFF
>TRBV6-5|TRBJ2-7|-|many
TGTGCCAGCATGAGGGGCGCGGTCTACGAGCAGTACTTC
CASMRGAVYEQYF
>TRBV6-5|TRBJ2-7|-|many
TGTGCCAGCAGTACCCGAGGGACGGCCTCCTACGAGCAGTACTTC
CASSTRGTASYEQYF
>TRBV6-5|TRBJ2-7|TRBD2|many
TGTGCCAGCAGTCTAGCGGGTACCTACGAGCAGTACTTC
CASSLAGTYEQYF
>TRBV27|TRBJ2-3|TRBD2|few
TGTGCCAGCAGTCCGTGGGGTAGCGGGAGCTCTAGCACAGATACGCAGTATTTT
CASSPWGSGSSSTDTQYF
>TRBV10-2|TRBJ2-1|-|once
TGCGCCAGCAGTGAGTCTGGGGGGTCGGGGGATGAGCAGTTCTTC
CASSESGGSGDEQFF
>TRBV5-1|TRBJ2-1|-|-
TGCGCCAGCAGCTTGGCCGTCTCTTACAATGAGCAGTTCTTC
CASSLAVSYNEQFF
>TRBV5-5|TRBJ1-4|-|many
TGTGCCAGCAGCTTGGGCGCCCCGGCCGAAAAACTGTTTTTT
CASSLGAPAEKLFF